This T cell receptor beta chain was documented in a study of cytomegalovirus exposure and HLA in healthy donors. The PCR made use of 60 Vbeta and 13 Jbeta primers. Clones were sequenced by immunoSEQ multiplex PCR, and TCRdb holds only the in-frame ones, with some missing. The data show 35,000 to 45,000 clones, under 70% seen once. The receptor was isolated from a man aged 55 to 69 in good health and CMV-seropositive. Material: PBMCs.

The CDR3 bases are TGTGCCAGCAGCGCGTCCAGGGGTCCCTACGAGCAGTACTTC. Translating it yields CASSASRGPYEQYF. The J gene is TRBJ2-7, the V gene TRBV6-1, with a possible D match to TRBD1 (6 bases). Germline loops: CDR1 MNHNS, CDR2 SASEGT. V lost 6 bases to trimming and J lost 2 bases, with 14 bases between them. This CDR3 has 14 residues.